The rows below give T cell receptor beta chains drawn from one sample of a study of T cells in Graves' hyperthyroidism and ophthalmopathy. TCRdb analysed the multiplex PCR reads with MiXCR anew, one entry per CDR3 protein. The sample yields hundreds of thousands of distinct CDR3 sequences, about two fifths seen once. Material: blood. These receptor sequences come from a man younger than 35 with Graves' hyperthyroidism. Both conserved end residues are part of each CDR3. Fields, in order: CDR3 protein, CDR3 DNA, V gene, D gene, clone size, J gene. A D gene is named only where the DNA matches it firmly. Clone size appears in some rows only: once, few, many, or a class for an expanded clone.

CDR3 protein: CASSSRFGYTF
CDR3 DNA: TGTGCCAGCAGTTCGCGTTTTGGCTACACCTTC
V gene: TRBV12-3/TRBV12-4
D gene: -
clone size: many
J gene: TRBJ1-2

CDR3 protein: CSSGGWTDEAFF
CDR3 DNA: TGCAGCAGCGGCGGATGGACGGATGAAGCTTTCTTT
V gene: TRBV29-1
D gene: -
clone size: once
J gene: TRBJ1-1

CDR3 protein: CASYALDRDYEQYF
CDR3 DNA: TGTGCCAGCTACGCCCTGGACAGGGATTACGAGCAGTACTTC
V gene: TRBV10-3
D gene: TRBD1
clone size: -
J gene: TRBJ2-7

CDR3 protein: CASSLRTGGVSGNTIYF
CDR3 DNA: TGTGCCAGCAGTCTAAGGACAGGAGGGGTCTCTGGAAACACCATATATTTT
V gene: TRBV12-3/TRBV12-4
D gene: TRBD1
clone size: few
J gene: TRBJ1-3

CDR3 protein: CAISGALSYEQYF
CDR3 DNA: TGTGCCATCAGTGGGGCACTATCCTACGAGCAGTACTTC
V gene: TRBV10-3
D gene: -
clone size: many
J gene: TRBJ2-7

CDR3 protein: CASRRGHQPQHF
CDR3 DNA: TGTGCCAGTAGAAGGGGCCATCAGCCCCAGCATTTT
V gene: TRBV19
D gene: -
clone size: -
J gene: TRBJ1-5

CDR3 protein: CASSSDRPSNSPLHF
CDR3 DNA: TGCGCCAGCAGCTCGGACAGACCTAGTAATTCACCCCTCCACTTT
V gene: TRBV5-1
D gene: -
clone size: many
J gene: TRBJ1-6

CDR3 protein: CATTHLGHGPDEQYF
CDR3 DNA: TGTGCCACCACCCACCTCGGACATGGGCCCGACGAGCAGTACTTC
V gene: TRBV24-1
D gene: -
clone size: many
J gene: TRBJ2-7

CDR3 protein: CASSVSGAVNTEAFF
CDR3 DNA: TGTGCCAGCAGTGTCTCGGGGGCAGTGAACACTGAAGCTTTCTTT
V gene: TRBV2
D gene: -
clone size: -
J gene: TRBJ1-1

CDR3 protein: CASSLDGAAYNSPLHF
CDR3 DNA: TGTGCCAGCAGCTTAGATGGGGCAGCCTATAATTCACCCCTCCACTTT
V gene: TRBV7-2
D gene: -
clone size: few
J gene: TRBJ1-6

CDR3 protein: CASTEGGLGNQPQHF
CDR3 DNA: TGTGCCAGCACCGAGGGGGGTTTAGGCAATCAGCCCCAGCATTTT
V gene: TRBV7-8
D gene: -
clone size: many
J gene: TRBJ1-5

CDR3 protein: CAIMGQSQETQYF
CDR3 DNA: TGTGCCATCATGGGACAGTCCCAAGAGACCCAGTACTTC
V gene: TRBV10-3
D gene: TRBD1
clone size: many
J gene: TRBJ2-5

CDR3 protein: CASSPTGPQDF
CDR3 DNA: TGTGCCAGCAGTCCGACAGGGCCTCAGGACTTC
V gene: TRBV2
D gene: TRBD1
clone size: -
J gene: TRBJ2-5

CDR3 protein: CASSFFDRTNTGELFF
CDR3 DNA: TGTGCCAGCAGTTTTTTCGACAGAACGAACACCGGGGAGCTGTTTTTT
V gene: TRBV13
D gene: -
clone size: -
J gene: TRBJ2-2

CDR3 protein: CASSYPGTGYQETQYF
CDR3 DNA: TGTGCCAGCAGCTATCCCGGGACTGGCTACCAAGAGACCCAGTACTTC
V gene: TRBV7-9
D gene: -
clone size: -
J gene: TRBJ2-5

CDR3 protein: CSAREGLAGIYEQYF
CDR3 DNA: TGCAGTGCTAGAGAGGGACTAGCGGGGATCTACGAGCAGTACTTC
V gene: TRBV20-1
D gene: TRBD2
clone size: few
J gene: TRBJ2-7

CDR3 protein: CSVNGLAYEHF
CDR3 DNA: TGCAGCGTCAACGGACTAGCGTACGAGCATTTT
V gene: TRBV29-1
D gene: -
clone size: -
J gene: TRBJ1-5

CDR3 protein: CASSYSWENQPQHF
CDR3 DNA: TGTGCCAGCAGTTACTCTTGGGAAAATCAGCCCCAGCATTTT
V gene: TRBV2
D gene: -
clone size: few
J gene: TRBJ1-5

CDR3 protein: CSVQGQGDDEQYF
CDR3 DNA: TGCAGCGTTCAGGGACAGGGGGACGACGAGCAGTACTTC
V gene: TRBV29-1
D gene: TRBD1
clone size: once
J gene: TRBJ2-7

CDR3 protein: CSVEEGARGEETQYF
CDR3 DNA: TGCAGCGTTGAGGAGGGGGCGCGGGGGGAAGAGACCCAGTACTTC
V gene: TRBV29-1
D gene: -
clone size: -
J gene: TRBJ2-5

CDR3 protein: CAGGKGLAETQYF
CDR3 DNA: TGTGCGGGGGGGAAGGGCCTAGCAGAGACCCAGTACTTC
V gene: TRBV2
D gene: TRBD2
clone size: many
J gene: TRBJ2-5

CDR3 protein: CASTPGQRPPYEQYF
CDR3 DNA: TGTGCCAGTACTCCGGGACAGCGTCCTCCCTACGAGCAGTACTTC
V gene: TRBV19
D gene: TRBD1
clone size: few
J gene: TRBJ2-7

CDR3 protein: CASSYSGFYEQYF
CDR3 DNA: TGTGCCAGCAGTTACTCGGGATTCTACGAGCAGTACTTC
V gene: TRBV6-5
D gene: -
clone size: -
J gene: TRBJ2-7

CDR3 protein: CSAPRAGNTGELFF
CDR3 DNA: TGCAGTGCGCCCCGTGCCGGGAACACCGGGGAGCTGTTTTTT
V gene: TRBV20-1
D gene: -
clone size: -
J gene: TRBJ2-2

CDR3 protein: CASSPPAGMAFF
CDR3 DNA: TGTGCCAGCAGCCCCCCCGCAGGGATGGCTTTCTTT
V gene: TRBV12-3/TRBV12-4
D gene: -
clone size: -
J gene: TRBJ1-1

CDR3 protein: CASSLMGAGANVLTF
CDR3 DNA: TGTGCCAGCAGCTTAATGGGCGCTGGGGCCAACGTCCTGACTTTC
V gene: TRBV7-3
D gene: -
clone size: many
J gene: TRBJ2-6

CDR3 protein: CASSSIPQGTSGNTIYF
CDR3 DNA: TGTGCCAGCAGTTCAATACCACAGGGGACCTCTGGAAACACCATATATTTT
V gene: TRBV6-6
D gene: TRBD1
clone size: -
J gene: TRBJ1-3

CDR3 protein: CASSKDRTPNYGYTF
CDR3 DNA: TGCGCCAGCAGCAAGGACAGGACGCCGAACTATGGCTACACCTTC
V gene: TRBV5-1
D gene: TRBD1
clone size: many
J gene: TRBJ1-2

CDR3 protein: CASSPRTGSGKLFF
CDR3 DNA: TGTGCCAGCAGTCCTAGGACGGGCAGTGGAAAACTGTTTTTT
V gene: TRBV6-5
D gene: -
clone size: -
J gene: TRBJ1-4

CDR3 protein: CATAFSGAGGAEAFF
CDR3 DNA: TGTGCCACCGCATTCTCCGGAGCGGGAGGGGCTGAAGCTTTCTTT
V gene: TRBV15
D gene: -
clone size: many
J gene: TRBJ1-1

CDR3 protein: CASSLAGGITGELFF
CDR3 DNA: TGCGCCAGCAGCTTGGCCGGGGGGATCACCGGGGAGCTGTTTTTT
V gene: TRBV5-1
D gene: TRBD2
clone size: few
J gene: TRBJ2-2

CDR3 protein: CASSYTSGTAYEQYF
CDR3 DNA: TGTGCCAGCAGTTACACATCCGGGACAGCTTACGAGCAGTACTTC
V gene: TRBV6-5
D gene: TRBD1
clone size: -
J gene: TRBJ2-7

CDR3 protein: CASSPRQTTGELFF
CDR3 DNA: TGTGCCAGCAGTCCGAGACAGACAACCGGGGAGCTGTTTTTT
V gene: TRBV6-5
D gene: -
clone size: -
J gene: TRBJ2-2

CDR3 protein: CASSLVWTAADYGYTF
CDR3 DNA: TGTGCCAGCAGTTTAGTCTGGACCGCAGCCGACTATGGCTACACCTTC
V gene: TRBV19
D gene: -
clone size: few
J gene: TRBJ1-2

CDR3 protein: CASSLYREEKLFF
CDR3 DNA: TGTGCCAGCAGCTTATACAGGGAAGAAAAACTGTTTTTT
V gene: TRBV12-3/TRBV12-4
D gene: -
clone size: few
J gene: TRBJ1-4

CDR3 protein: CSAREEREAPRGTQYF
CDR3 DNA: TGCAGTGCTAGAGAAGAGCGGGAGGCGCCCCGAGGGACCCAGTACTTC
V gene: TRBV20-1
D gene: TRBD2
clone size: -
J gene: TRBJ2-5

CDR3 protein: CATYLPGVGGAFF
CDR3 DNA: TGTGCCACCTACCTTCCGGGTGTCGGAGGAGCTTTCTTT
V gene: TRBV5-4
D gene: -
clone size: -
J gene: TRBJ1-1

CDR3 protein: CASSQAAKLFF
CDR3 DNA: TGCGCCAGCAGCCAAGCAGCAAAACTGTTTTTT
V gene: TRBV4-1
D gene: -
clone size: many
J gene: TRBJ1-4

CDR3 protein: CSASGTGGAFGYTF
CDR3 DNA: TGCAGCGCATCTGGGACAGGGGGCGCGTTTGGCTACACCTTC
V gene: TRBV29-1
D gene: TRBD1
clone size: -
J gene: TRBJ1-2

CDR3 protein: CASRMGDMKDYTF
CDR3 DNA: TGTGCCAGCAGGATGGGGGACATGAAAGACTACACCTTC
V gene: TRBV27
D gene: -
clone size: -
J gene: TRBJ1-2

CDR3 protein: CSSHAGLDTEAFF
CDR3 DNA: TGCAGTTCCCACGCCGGGTTGGACACTGAAGCTTTCTTT
V gene: TRBV20-1
D gene: -
clone size: many
J gene: TRBJ1-1

CDR3 protein: CASSLIGPSYEQYF
CDR3 DNA: TGCGCCAGCAGCTTAATAGGGCCCTCCTACGAGCAGTACTTC
V gene: TRBV5-1
D gene: -
clone size: few
J gene: TRBJ2-7

CDR3 protein: CASSQDRSGILYEQYF
CDR3 DNA: TGCGCCAGCAGCCAAGATAGGAGCGGGATTCTATACGAGCAGTACTTC
V gene: TRBV4-3
D gene: TRBD2
clone size: -
J gene: TRBJ2-7

CDR3 protein: CASINTGELFF
CDR3 DNA: TGTGCCAGCATAAACACCGGGGAGCTGTTTTTT
V gene: TRBV7-2
D gene: -
clone size: many
J gene: TRBJ2-2

CDR3 protein: CASSQGGTVILGGYEQYF
CDR3 DNA: TGTGCCAGCAGCCAAGGGGGGACAGTAATCCTCGGGGGCTACGAGCAGTACTTC
V gene: TRBV11-2
D gene: -
clone size: -
J gene: TRBJ2-7

CDR3 protein: CASSQDYQRSPLHF
CDR3 DNA: TGTGCCAGCAGCCAGGATTATCAGCGTTCACCCCTCCACTTT
V gene: TRBV4-2
D gene: -
clone size: few
J gene: TRBJ1-6

CDR3 protein: CASSPRREDYGYTF
CDR3 DNA: TGTGCCAGCAGTCCGAGACGGGAAGACTATGGCTACACCTTC
V gene: TRBV2
D gene: -
clone size: many
J gene: TRBJ1-2

CDR3 protein: CASRGLESEKLFF
CDR3 DNA: TGTGCCAGCAGGGGTTTGGAGAGTGAAAAACTGTTTTTT
V gene: TRBV6-5
D gene: -
clone size: -
J gene: TRBJ1-4

CDR3 protein: CASSSGTLLYPLHF
CDR3 DNA: TGTGCCAGCAGTTCCGGGACACTTCTTTATCCCCTCCACTTT
V gene: TRBV6-5
D gene: -
clone size: -
J gene: TRBJ1-6

CDR3 protein: CASSQDPRARTEAFF
CDR3 DNA: TGTGCCAGCAGCCAAGATCCGAGGGCGCGGACTGAAGCTTTCTTT
V gene: TRBV14
D gene: -
clone size: many
J gene: TRBJ1-1

CDR3 protein: CSVVGLDSYEQYF
CDR3 DNA: TGCAGCGTTGTGGGGTTGGACTCCTACGAGCAGTACTTC
V gene: TRBV29-1
D gene: -
clone size: -
J gene: TRBJ2-7

CDR3 protein: CASSLWPAPGRSGNQPQHF
CDR3 DNA: TGTGCCAGCAGCTTATGGCCAGCTCCCGGACGGAGTGGCAATCAGCCCCAGCATTTT
V gene: TRBV7-2
D gene: -
clone size: few
J gene: TRBJ1-5

CDR3 protein: CAISVLTDGELFF
CDR3 DNA: TGTGCCATCAGTGTCCTTACGGACGGGGAGCTGTTTTTT
V gene: TRBV10-3
D gene: -
clone size: -
J gene: TRBJ2-2